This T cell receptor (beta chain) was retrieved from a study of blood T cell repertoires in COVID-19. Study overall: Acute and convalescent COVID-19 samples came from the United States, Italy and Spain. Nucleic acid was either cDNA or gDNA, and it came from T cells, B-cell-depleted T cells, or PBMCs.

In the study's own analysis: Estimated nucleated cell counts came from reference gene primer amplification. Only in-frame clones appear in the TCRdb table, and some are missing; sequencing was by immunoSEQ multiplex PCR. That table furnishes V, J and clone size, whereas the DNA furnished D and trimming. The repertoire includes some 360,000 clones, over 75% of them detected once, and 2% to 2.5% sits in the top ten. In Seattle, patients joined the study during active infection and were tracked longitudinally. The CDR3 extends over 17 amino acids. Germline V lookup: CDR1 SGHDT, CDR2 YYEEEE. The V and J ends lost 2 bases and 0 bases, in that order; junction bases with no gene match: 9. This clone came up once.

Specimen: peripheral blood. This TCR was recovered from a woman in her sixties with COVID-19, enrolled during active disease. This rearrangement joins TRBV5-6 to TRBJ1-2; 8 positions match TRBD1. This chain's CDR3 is CASSFPDRAGANYGYTF. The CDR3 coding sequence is TGTGCCAGCAGCTTTCCGGACAGGGCGGGAGCTAACTATGGCTACACCTTC.